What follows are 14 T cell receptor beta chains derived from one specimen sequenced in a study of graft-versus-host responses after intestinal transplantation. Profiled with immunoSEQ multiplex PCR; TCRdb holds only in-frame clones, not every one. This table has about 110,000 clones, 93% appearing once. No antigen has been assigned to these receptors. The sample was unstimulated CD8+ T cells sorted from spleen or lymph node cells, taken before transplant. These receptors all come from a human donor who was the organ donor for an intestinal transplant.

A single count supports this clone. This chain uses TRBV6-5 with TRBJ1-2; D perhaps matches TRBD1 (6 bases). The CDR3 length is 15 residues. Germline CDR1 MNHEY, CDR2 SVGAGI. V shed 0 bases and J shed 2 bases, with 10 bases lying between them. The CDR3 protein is CASSYSMDSNYGYTF. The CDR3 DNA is TGTGCCAGCAGTTACTCGATGGACAGCAACTATGGCTACACCTTC.

Here the CDR3 reads CASSLGTGSYEQYF. CDR3 bases: TGTGCCAGCAGCTTAGGGACAGGCTCCTACGAGCAGTACTTC. J is TRBJ2-7 and V is TRBV7-9; 7 nucleotides line up with TRBD1. This CDR3 has 14 amino acids. Trimming removed 1 base from V and 0 bases from J; junction bases left unmatched: 0. Germline CDR1 and CDR2: SEHNR and FQNEAQ (reference sequence).

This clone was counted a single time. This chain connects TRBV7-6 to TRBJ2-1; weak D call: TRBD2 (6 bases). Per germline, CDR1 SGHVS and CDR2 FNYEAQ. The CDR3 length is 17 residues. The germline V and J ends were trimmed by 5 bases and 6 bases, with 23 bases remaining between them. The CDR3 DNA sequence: TGTGCCAGCAGCCTTTCGTTCCCAGCTAGCGCAGTCAATGAGCAGTTCTTC. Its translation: CASSLSFPASAVNEQFF.

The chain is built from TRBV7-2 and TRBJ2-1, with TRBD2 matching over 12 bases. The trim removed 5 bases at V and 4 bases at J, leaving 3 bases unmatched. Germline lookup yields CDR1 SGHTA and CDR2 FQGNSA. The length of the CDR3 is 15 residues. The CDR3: CASSLGLAGYNEQFF. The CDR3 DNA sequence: TGTGCCAGCAGCCTCGGACTAGCGGGGTACAATGAGCAGTTCTTC.

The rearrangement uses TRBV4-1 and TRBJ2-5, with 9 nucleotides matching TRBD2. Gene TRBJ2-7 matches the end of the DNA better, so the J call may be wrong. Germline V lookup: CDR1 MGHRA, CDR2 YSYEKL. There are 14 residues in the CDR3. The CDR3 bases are TGCGCCAGCAGCCGCCGACTAGCGGCCTACGAGCAGTACTTC. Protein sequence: CASSRRLAAYEQYF.

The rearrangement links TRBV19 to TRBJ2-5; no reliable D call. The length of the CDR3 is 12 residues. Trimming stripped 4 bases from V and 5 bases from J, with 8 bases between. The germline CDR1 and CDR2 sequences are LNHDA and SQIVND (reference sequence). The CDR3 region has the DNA TGTGCCAGTAGTACCCGTGACGAGACCCAGTACTTC. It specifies CASSTRDETQYF.

CDR3 in amino acids: CASSELGTGTEAFF. CDR3 in DNA: TGTGCCAGCAGTGAATTGGGGACAGGAACTGAAGCTTTCTTT. V usage is TRBV2 and J usage is TRBJ1-1, with 8 positions matching TRBD1. This CDR3 is 14 amino acids long. The trim removed 2 bases at V and 5 bases at J, leaving 4 bases unmatched. Per germline, CDR1 SNHLY and CDR2 FYNNEI.

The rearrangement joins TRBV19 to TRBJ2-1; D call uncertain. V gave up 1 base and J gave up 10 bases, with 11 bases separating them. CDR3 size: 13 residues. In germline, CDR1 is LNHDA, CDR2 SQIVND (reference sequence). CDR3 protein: CASSIGAEVEQFF. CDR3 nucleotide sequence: TGTGCCAGTAGTATAGGGGCGGAAGTAGAGCAGTTCTTC.

This chain's CDR3 is CASSEDPGYYEQYF. The CDR3 nucleotides read TGTGCCAGCAGTGAAGATCCAGGGTACTACGAGCAGTACTTC. The chain uses TRBV6-1 and TRBJ2-7; possible D gene TRBD1, 5 bases. Germline CDR1 MNHNS, CDR2 SASEGT. The CDR3 is made up of 14 amino acids. Deletions cut 1 base from V and 3 bases from J, with 10 bases between.

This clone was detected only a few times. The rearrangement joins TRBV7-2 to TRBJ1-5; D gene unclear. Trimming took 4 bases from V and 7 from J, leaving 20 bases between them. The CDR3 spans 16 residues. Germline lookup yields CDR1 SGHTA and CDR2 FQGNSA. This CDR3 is CASSYVEVPPGQPQHF. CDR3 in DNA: TGTGCCAGCAGCTACGTTGAAGTACCCCCGGGACAGCCCCAGCATTTT. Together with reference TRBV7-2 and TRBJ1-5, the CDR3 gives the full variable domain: GAGVSQSPSNKVTEKGKDVELRCDPISGHTALYWYRQSLGQGLEFLIYFQGNSAPDKSGLPSDRFSAERTGGSVSTLTIQRTQQEDSAVYLCASSYVEVPPGQPQHFGDGTRLSIL.

CDR3 residues: CASSLTQGNTEAFF. The CDR3 DNA reads TGTGCCAGCAGTTTGACACAGGGGAACACTGAAGCTTTCTTT. The chain employs TRBV27 and TRBJ1-1, with D perhaps TRBD1 (6 bases). The V gene's germline CDR1 is MNHEY and CDR2 SMNVEV (reference sequence). Trimming left V 3 bases short and J 1 base short, with 9 bases between. The CDR3 length is 14 residues.

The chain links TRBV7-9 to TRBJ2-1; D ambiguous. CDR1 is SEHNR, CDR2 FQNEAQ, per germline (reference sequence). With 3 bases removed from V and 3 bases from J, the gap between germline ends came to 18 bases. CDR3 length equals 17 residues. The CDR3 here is CASSFLDLRVRYNEQFF. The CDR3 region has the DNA TGTGCCAGCAGCTTCTTAGATCTCCGAGTACGCTACAATGAGCAGTTCTTC.

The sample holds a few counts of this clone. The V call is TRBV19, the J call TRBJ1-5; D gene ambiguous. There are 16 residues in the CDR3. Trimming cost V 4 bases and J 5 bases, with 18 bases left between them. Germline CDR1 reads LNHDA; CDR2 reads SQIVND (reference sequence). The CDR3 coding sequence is TGTGCCAGTAGTAGAGGAGGGCTCGGGTCTTATCAGCCCCAGCATTTT. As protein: CASSRGGLGSYQPQHF. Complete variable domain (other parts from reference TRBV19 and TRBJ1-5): DGGITQSPKYLFRKEGQNVTLSCEQNLNHDAMYWYRQDPGQGLRLIYYSQIVNDFQKGDIAEGYSVSREKKESFPLTVTSAQKNPTAFYLCASSRGGLGSYQPQHFGDGTRLSIL.

The CDR3 region is CASGQGGYTGELFF. CDR3 in DNA: TGTGCCAGCGGACAGGGGGGGTACACCGGGGAGCTGTTTTTT. The chain uses TRBV7-9 and TRBJ2-2; 10 bases fit TRBD1. There are 14 residues in the CDR3. CDR1 and CDR2 (germline): SEHNR, FQNEAQ (reference sequence). The trim removed 8 bases at V and 3 bases at J, leaving 3 bases unmatched.